A selection of T cell receptor beta chains follows, all from one sample in a study of OX40 agonist ivuxolimab in advanced cancers. Method: immunoSEQ multiplex PCR; TCRdb's copy keeps in-frame clones and lacks some. This table has 70,000 to 80,000 clones, about 85% appearing once. The material sequenced was CD4+ or CD8+ T cells sorted from blood, taken in a trial of the OX40 agonist ivuxolimab. Source of these receptors: an adult with an advanced solid tumor such as melanoma, head and neck, liver or kidney cancer. Both conserved end residues are part of each CDR3. D genes are given only for firm matches. Size is stated for part of the rows, as once, few or many counts, or as a class when the clone is expanded.

CDR3nt	CDR3aa	abundance	v_gene	d_gene	j_gene
TGTGCCACCTGCCCGGGACTAGCGGCCACCGGGGAGCTGTTTTTT	CATCPGLAATGELFF	once	TRBV2	TRBD2	TRBJ2-2
TGTGCCAGCAGGCCGACGGGACTAGGTGGCGGGGAGCTGTTTTTT	CASRPTGLGGGELFF	-	TRBV2	TRBD2	TRBJ2-2
TGTGCCAGCAGCTTAGCCGGGACTAGTATCTACGAGCAGTACTTC	CASSLAGTSIYEQYF	-	TRBV7-3	TRBD2	TRBJ2-7
TGTGCCAGCGCATACCGAGCGGGGGGAGACGACGAGCAGTACTTC	CASAYRAGGDDEQYF	-	TRBV6-6	TRBD2	TRBJ2-7
TGCGCCAGCAGTGAGTCCGTCAGTACCCTGAACACTGAAGCTTTCTTT	CASSESVSTLNTEAFF	-	TRBV10-2	-	TRBJ1-1
TGTGCCAGCAGTTATCAGGGCCTCTCTGGAAACACCATATATTTT	CASSYQGLSGNTIYF	-	TRBV6-5	-	TRBJ1-3
TGCGCCAGCAGTGATCGGACAGGACAAGAGACCCAGTACTTC	CASSDRTGQETQYF	-	TRBV10-2	TRBD1	TRBJ2-5
TGCGCCAGCAGCCAGGGCGTAGCTGATACGCAGTATTTT	CASSQGVADTQYF	-	TRBV4-1	-	TRBJ2-3
TGTGCCAGCAGCTTAGTTCAAGGTGGGACCCAGTACTTC	CASSLVQGGTQYF	-	TRBV11-2	-	TRBJ2-5
TGTGCCAGCAGCTCCCTGAGCGGGGGCCCTGCCAAAAACATTCAGTACTTC	CASSSLSGGPAKNIQYF	-	TRBV11-2	TRBD2	TRBJ2-4
TGTGCCAGCAGCCGCACAGGGTCGACTAATGAAAAACTGTTTTTT	CASSRTGSTNEKLFF	once	TRBV11-1	-	TRBJ1-4
TGTGCCAGCAGCTTAGATCAGACAGGCACCTATGGCTACACCTTC	CASSLDQTGTYGYTF	-	TRBV11-2	-	TRBJ1-2
TGTGCCCCCAGGGGGGGTTACTACGAGCAGTACTTC	CAPRGGYYEQYF	once	TRBV27	-	TRBJ2-7
TGTGCCAGCAGTCCGACTAGCGCGGCCACAGATACGCAGTATTTT	CASSPTSAATDTQYF	-	TRBV28	TRBD2	TRBJ2-3
TGTGCCAGCGCGAAAAGCGGGGGGACTTACAATGAGCAGTTCTTC	CASAKSGGTYNEQFF	once	TRBV2	TRBD2	TRBJ2-1
TGTGCCAGCAGCCAGAGCAATCAGCCCCAGCATTTT	CASSQSNQPQHF	-	TRBV28	-	TRBJ1-5
TGCGCCAGCAGCTTGGTACCGGGGGGACAGACCTACGAGCAGTACTTC	CASSLVPGGQTYEQYF	few	TRBV5-1	-	TRBJ2-7
TGTGCCAGCAGTGCCGGTTGGGCCCGCCAGTCCGGGGAGCTGTTTTTT	CASSAGWARQSGELFF	once	TRBV6-1	-	TRBJ2-2
TGTGCCAGCAGTGAGTCGTCAAACGGCAGGGAGCTGTTTTTT	CASSESSNGRELFF	-	TRBV25-1	-	TRBJ2-2
TGTGCCACACTAGGGACGGTGAACACTGAAGCTTTCTTT	CATLGTVNTEAFF	-	TRBV2	-	TRBJ1-1
TGTGCCAGCAGTGCAGGGGGGCTAGCGGGAATTCGGGAAAACATTCAGTACTTC	CASSAGGLAGIRENIQYF	few	TRBV2	TRBD2	TRBJ2-4
TGTGCCAGCAGCTTAGGGCTCGGTGGTTTTCCTGGGGAAGAGACCCAGTACTTC	CASSLGLGGFPGEETQYF	-	TRBV7-8	-	TRBJ2-5
TGTGCCAGCACCTTTCGGGGAGCCATCGACCGGGAGCTGTTTTTT	CASTFRGAIDRELFF	-	TRBV5-6	-	TRBJ2-2
TGTGCCAGCAGTTTCGGAGGGGCGGCGGGCGGGGAAAAACTGTTTTTT	CASSFGGAAGGEKLFF	-	TRBV28	-	TRBJ1-4
TGTGCCAGCAGCTTAGCTGCAGGGTACGAGCAGTACTTC	CASSLAAGYEQYF	-	TRBV11-3	-	TRBJ2-7
TGTGCCAGCAGCGTCTTGGCTCTCGGGGATACGCAGTATTTT	CASSVLALGDTQYF	-	TRBV9	-	TRBJ2-3
TGTGCCAGCAGTGGGACAGTAGAAAAACTGTTTTTT	CASSGTVEKLFF	-	TRBV28	TRBD1	TRBJ1-4
TGCAGCGTTGAACAGGCAGGGTCGGGTGGCTACACCTTC	CSVEQAGSGGYTF	-	TRBV29-1	-	TRBJ1-2
TGTGCCAGCAGCGTACTTGAGAACACCGGGGAGCTGTTTTTT	CASSVLENTGELFF	-	TRBV9	-	TRBJ2-2
TGTGCCAGCACCACCCGCGAGGGGTTCCGAGGCTACACCTTC	CASTTREGFRGYTF	-	TRBV5-4	-	TRBJ1-2
TGTGCCAGCAGCGGAGCTGCCGAAAGCTACACCTTC	CASSGAAESYTF	-	TRBV5-4	-	TRBJ1-2
TGTGCCAGCAGCCCGCAGGGGAACACTGAAGCTTTCTTT	CASSPQGNTEAFF	few	TRBV7-3	-	TRBJ1-1
TGTGCCAGCACCCGAGGTGGGTTCACAGATACGCAGTATTTT	CASTRGGFTDTQYF	-	TRBV11-2	-	TRBJ2-3
TGCGCCAGCAGCTTGGAAGGGGATGAAAAACTGTTTTTT	CASSLEGDEKLFF	once	TRBV5-1	-	TRBJ1-4